This T cell receptor beta chain is drawn from a study of blood T cell repertoires in COVID-19 (TCRdb year 2020). Study-level background: The collaborator samples originated in the United States, Italy and Spain and spanned the acute and convalescent phases of COVID-19. The prospective study material was composed of cDNA or gDNA derived from T cells, B-cell-depleted T cells, or PBMCs. Subjects who had been exposed to COVID-19, were actively infected with it, or had recovered from it provided the deeply sampled blood TCRbeta repertoires that made up the dataset. The repertoires were released in a freely available public database intended as a resource for research on the immune response to SARS-CoV-2. The samples were drawn from the first 160 participants of the ongoing ImmuneRACE study and from over 950 subjects provided by 6 global collaborators. The sample metadata nearly always contained a de-identified subject ID, COVID-19 status, age in years and sex. HLA class I and class II types, where available, came from metadata supplied by the sample provider rather than from assay-based typing.

Collaborating institutions collected whole blood in K2EDTA tubes following their own protocols. For TCRbeta analysis, collaborators shipped samples in one of three forms: frozen whole blood, isolated PBMCs, or DNA extracted from either of those sample types. Comments on this clone: Its target antigen remains unknown. Within one base of it there is no much larger clone, and no base qualities were kept.

TCRbeta CDR3 regions were amplified from genomic DNA using the immunoSEQ Assay, a bias-controlled multiplex PCR. The original methods were these. The number of nucleated cells in each sample was estimated from the amplification of reference gene primers within the assay. To quantify the absolute abundance of each unique TCRbeta CDR3 rearrangement, sequence reads were collapsed and filtered. For each sample, productive Simpson clonality was calculated as the square root of Simpson's diversity index over productive rearrangements. This immuneACCESS table, as held by TCRdb, lists in-frame sequences with V and J called but not all clones. Of the missing ones, under half trace to an unresolved V gene in checked studies; the others have no known cause. D and trimming come from the DNA, and the V and J calls and clone size come from that table. In all, the sample holds under 200,000 clones, and 90% of those were seen once. Of the sample, 0.5% to 0.55% is held by the ten largest clones.

Broad study findings and their caveats: How much clinical and demographic metadata was included differed by source and by participant, and the metadata was provided uncurated.

The CDR3 runs 16 amino acids, cysteine and phenylalanine included. Only the CDR3 part of the read is kept: 48 bases, read in frame from the first base. Unmatched junction bases come to 5, with V trimmed by 4 bases and J by 1 base. CDR1 and CDR2 (SGDLS, YYNGEE) derive from the germline V gene. The clonotype originates from a man aged 45-60 years with acute or convalescent COVID-19. The V and J genes are TRBV9 and TRBJ2-5; 12 junctional bases match TRBD2. Sequencing was done on a sample of peripheral blood. The CDR3 reads as follows: CASSPGLAGFQETQYF. The nucleotide sequence reads as follows: TGTGCCAGCAGCCCCGGACTAGCGGGATTCCAAGAGACCCAGTACTTC. The reference TRBV9 and TRBJ2-5 proteins fill in what lies around the CDR3, so the full variable domain reads DSGVTQTPKHLITATGQRVTLRCSPRSGDLSVYWYQQSLDQGLQFLIQYYNGEERAKGNILERFSAQQFPDLHSELNLSSLELGDSALYFCASSPGLAGFQETQYFGPGTRLLVL.